This is a list of T cell receptor beta chains from one sample in a study of patients and donors after allogeneic stem cell transplantation. TCRdb re-called the RT-PCR reads through MiXCR, storing one row per CDR3 protein. The sample yields 200,000 to 250,000 distinct CDR3 sequences, 13% to 15% seen once. Specimen: blood, either unsorted or a sorted T cell fraction (not recorded which). The receptors were sampled from a human donor who was either an allogeneic HSCT recipient or a stem cell or donor lymphocyte infusion donor (not recorded which). It is not recorded whose cells these are; they may come from a transplant donor. Both conserved end residues are trimmed from each CDR3.

CDR3 protein: SASPGEEQY
V gene: TRBV20-1
J gene: TRBJ2-7

CDR3 protein: ASSLRGVWTEAF
V gene: TRBV5-5
J gene: TRBJ1-1

CDR3 protein: ASSFFLAGGHSGANVLT
V gene: TRBV5-6
J gene: TRBJ2-6

CDR3 protein: SAARDSGTQGTQY
V gene: TRBV20-1
J gene: TRBJ2-5

CDR3 protein: AISPTLNGEKLF
V gene: TRBV10-3
J gene: TRBJ1-4

CDR3 protein: ASSLAGGAKNIQY
V gene: TRBV5-6
J gene: TRBJ2-4

CDR3 protein: ASSEGGRGQTNEKLF
V gene: TRBV25-1
J gene: TRBJ1-4

CDR3 protein: SARGRGGLVGETQY
V gene: TRBV20-1
J gene: TRBJ2-5

CDR3 protein: ASRDSGARETQY
V gene: TRBV6-2/TRBV6-3
J gene: TRBJ2-5

CDR3 protein: SVEFRAGTGELF
V gene: TRBV29-1
J gene: TRBJ2-2

CDR3 protein: ASSEPGHEQF
V gene: TRBV6-1
J gene: TRBJ2-1

CDR3 protein: SARPPTSSEAF
V gene: TRBV20-1
J gene: TRBJ1-1

CDR3 protein: ASSSLAWPLN
V gene: TRBV7-9
J gene: TRBJ2-7

CDR3 protein: ASSLGLAEDPIEQF
V gene: TRBV7-6
J gene: TRBJ2-1

CDR3 protein: ASSLDGTGFGDTQY
V gene: TRBV7-2
J gene: TRBJ2-3

CDR3 protein: ATSRRDRGIPGELF
V gene: TRBV15
J gene: TRBJ2-2

CDR3 protein: SAPRTGLNEQF
V gene: TRBV20-1
J gene: TRBJ2-1

CDR3 protein: SARDSGGATNSPLH
V gene: TRBV20-1
J gene: TRBJ1-6

CDR3 protein: ASSPRTGNSYEQY
V gene: TRBV18
J gene: TRBJ2-7

CDR3 protein: ASSQEVGQGAWEQF
V gene: TRBV4-3
J gene: TRBJ2-1

CDR3 protein: SARAPGRDAPQH
V gene: TRBV20-1
J gene: TRBJ1-5

CDR3 protein: ASSLPDGTYEQY
V gene: TRBV5-6
J gene: TRBJ2-7

CDR3 protein: ASSLAPGARETQY
V gene: TRBV5-1
J gene: TRBJ2-5

CDR3 protein: SASEGRNTEAF
V gene: TRBV20-1
J gene: TRBJ1-1

CDR3 protein: ASRVGGGDNSPLH
V gene: TRBV27
J gene: TRBJ1-6

CDR3 protein: ASSAKGGWGQETQY
V gene: TRBV5-1
J gene: TRBJ2-5

CDR3 protein: SARTVEAF
V gene: TRBV20-1
J gene: TRBJ1-1

CDR3 protein: ASSSRSASGVSYEQY
V gene: TRBV25-1
J gene: TRBJ2-7

CDR3 protein: ASSQGLAGLLYNEQF
V gene: TRBV4-2
J gene: TRBJ2-1

CDR3 protein: ASSPYLKTAF
V gene: TRBV11-2
J gene: TRBJ1-1

CDR3 protein: AISELLRGLYGYT
V gene: TRBV10-3
J gene: TRBJ1-2

CDR3 protein: ASSLGYSTSLTDTEAF
V gene: TRBV7-8
J gene: TRBJ1-1

CDR3 protein: SASTANQPQH
V gene: TRBV20-1
J gene: TRBJ1-5

CDR3 protein: ASSQSRGLTEAF
V gene: TRBV6-1
J gene: TRBJ1-1

CDR3 protein: ASKDTGGDRSYGYT
V gene: TRBV19
J gene: TRBJ1-2

CDR3 protein: ASSRHTSGGYSSTDTQY
V gene: TRBV4-2
J gene: TRBJ2-3

CDR3 protein: SVLRARGGETQY
V gene: TRBV29-1
J gene: TRBJ2-5

CDR3 protein: ASSQFGSGRAYNEQF
V gene: TRBV4-1
J gene: TRBJ2-1

CDR3 protein: ASSYTSSYNEQF
V gene: TRBV12-3/TRBV12-4
J gene: TRBJ2-1

CDR3 protein: ASSQTGANTGELF
V gene: TRBV7-6
J gene: TRBJ2-2

CDR3 protein: ASSSTGGELF
V gene: TRBV28
J gene: TRBJ2-2

CDR3 protein: ASSPRTSGGLSYNEQF
V gene: TRBV2
J gene: TRBJ2-1

CDR3 protein: ASSDGRQMNTEAF
V gene: TRBV5-1
J gene: TRBJ1-1

CDR3 protein: ASSQRWGDPDTQY
V gene: TRBV3-1
J gene: TRBJ2-3

CDR3 protein: ASSPQGGSTEAF
V gene: TRBV7-8
J gene: TRBJ1-1

CDR3 protein: ASSRLGLATDTQY
V gene: TRBV23-1
J gene: TRBJ2-3

CDR3 protein: ASSYSSVNTEAF
V gene: TRBV6-2/TRBV6-3
J gene: TRBJ1-1

CDR3 protein: ASSEFEGEGTEAF
V gene: TRBV25-1
J gene: TRBJ1-1

CDR3 protein: ASSNPPRGTDTQY
V gene: TRBV11-3
J gene: TRBJ2-3

CDR3 protein: ASSQGKLYGYT
V gene: TRBV4-3
J gene: TRBJ1-2

CDR3 protein: ASSEQGLNEQY
V gene: TRBV2
J gene: TRBJ2-7

CDR3 protein: SGRTSGTNTDTQY
V gene: TRBV20-1
J gene: TRBJ2-3

CDR3 protein: ASSQVIWDTSSPLH
V gene: TRBV4-3
J gene: TRBJ1-6

CDR3 protein: ATSGQGHTEAF
V gene: TRBV15
J gene: TRBJ1-1

CDR3 protein: ASSPSPPGLSTGELF
V gene: TRBV7-8
J gene: TRBJ2-2